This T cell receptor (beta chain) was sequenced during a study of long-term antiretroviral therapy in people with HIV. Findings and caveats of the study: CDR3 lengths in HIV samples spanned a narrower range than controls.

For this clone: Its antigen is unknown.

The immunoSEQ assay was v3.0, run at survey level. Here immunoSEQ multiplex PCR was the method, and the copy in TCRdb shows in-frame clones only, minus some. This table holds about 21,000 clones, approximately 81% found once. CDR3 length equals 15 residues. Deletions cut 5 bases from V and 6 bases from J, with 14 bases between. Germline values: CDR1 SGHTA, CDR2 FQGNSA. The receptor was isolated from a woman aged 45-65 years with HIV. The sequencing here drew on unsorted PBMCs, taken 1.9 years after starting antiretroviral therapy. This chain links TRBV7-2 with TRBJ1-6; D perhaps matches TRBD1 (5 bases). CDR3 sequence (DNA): TGTGCCAGCAGCGCGCAGGGAGTCGGTAATTCACCCCTCCACTTT. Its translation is CASSAQGVGNSPLHF.